This T cell receptor (beta chain) was found in a study of shared clonotypes between healthy human individuals. Findings of the study overall: Exclusively blood specimens were collected; tissue repertoires likely differ.

The germline gives CDR1 SEHNR, CDR2 FQNEAQ (reference sequence). Trimming took off 5 bases at V and 4 bases at J, with 12 bases between the two ends. The CDR3 has 14 amino acids. None of the donors, who were healthy HIV-negative adults, had recently had acute infections or vaccinations. Concerning this clone: Its cognate antigen is unknown.

Some 32,000 T cell genomes, or approximately 270 ng DNA, went into replicate PCRs of unsorted PBMC. This table comes from immunoSEQ multiplex PCR, and its TCRdb copy is limited to in-frame clones, with some not included. The sample includes around 530,000 clones, roughly 72% seen only once; the top ten take around 12%. The origin of this receptor is a woman aged 40 to 55 in good health. Some clones in this sample may be carry-over from other donors' samples. Sequencing was carried out using PBMCs. V gene TRBV7-9 combines with J gene TRBJ1-3; D may be TRBD1 (5 bases). The CDR3 sequence: CASSPRVGGNTIYF. The CDR3 DNA reads as TGTGCCAGCAGCCCCAGGGTAGGCGGAAACACCATATATTTT. The full variable domain, with the rest looked up from reference TRBV7-9 and TRBJ1-3, is DTGVSQNPRHKITKRGQNVTFRCDPISEHNRLYWYRQTLGQGPEFLTYFQNEAQLEKSRLLSDRFSAERPKGSFSTLEIQRTEQGDSAMYLCASSPRVGGNTIYFGEGSWLTVV.